This is a list of T cell receptor beta chains from one sample in a study of radiotherapy plus CTLA-4 blockade in lung cancer. The table came from immunoSEQ multiplex PCR; TCRdb's copy has only in-frame clones and leaves some out. This table holds about 70,000 clones, 65% to 80% found once. Material: peripheral blood, obtained from a patient treated with radiotherapy plus ipilimumab. The origin of the receptors is a human donor with non-small cell lung cancer who had a complete response to radiotherapy plus ipilimumab. CDR3s include the opening cysteine and the closing phenylalanine or tryptophan. Clone size is shown for a subset of rows, as once, few, many or a class of expanded clone.

abundance,j_gene,len,v_gene,CDR3aa
few,TRBJ1-5,14,TRBV5-6,CASSLIRSNQPQHF
few,TRBJ2-4,14,TRBV6-4,CASSETGGFDIQYF
-,TRBJ2-1,19,TRBV5-5,CASSQIAGARIFSYNEQFF
-,TRBJ1-4,15,TRBV6-6,CASSYSSDGFEKLFF
-,TRBJ2-5,12,TRBV7-8,CASSPTWETQYF
-,TRBJ2-1,18,TRBV11-3,CASSSSTFTSGPVIEQFF
-,TRBJ2-4,18,TRBV25-1,CASSEEFCRVRAKNIQYF
-,TRBJ2-2,13,TRBV27,CASRPGFESQLFF
-,TRBJ2-2,16,TRBV19,CASRGLAVMNTGELFF
-,TRBJ2-2,17,TRBV27,CASSIIPGTRGTGELFF
-,TRBJ2-5,15,TRBV11-3,CASSLGGGGGETQYF
few,TRBJ1-1,14,TRBV19,CASSIDRGGTEAFF
-,TRBJ2-5,14,TRBV27,CASSTRTGGETQYF
-,TRBJ1-1,16,TRBV4-1,CASSPTGQGYRAEAFF
few,TRBJ2-3,16,TRBV2,CASNLNGRPNTDTQYF
few,TRBJ2-3,15,TRBV5-4,CASSRGQGIMDTQYF
-,TRBJ2-1,14,TRBV25-1,CASSGEVSYNEQFF
-,TRBJ2-4,16,TRBV5-1,CASSLGPREGKNIQYF
-,TRBJ2-5,15,TRBV6-5,CASTRGTSGGETQYF
-,TRBJ1-1,11,TRBV6-5,CASSGVGEAFF
-,TRBJ1-6,14,TRBV5-8,CASSFGTENSPLHF
-,TRBJ1-1,17,TRBV9,CASSVGTSWGQNTEAFF
-,TRBJ2-3,16,TRBV9,CASSVKASVSTDTQYF
-,TRBJ2-2,15,TRBV19,CASRGGQTLTGELFF
-,TRBJ1-5,13,TRBV5-1,CASREGFGQPQHF
-,TRBJ1-2,15,TRBV19,CASSRGQGRERGYTF
once,TRBJ2-7,14,TRBV30,CAWSRDRGLYEQYF
-,TRBJ2-6,18,TRBV30,CAWSRGRGVFSGANVLTF
-,TRBJ2-5,15,TRBV6-5,CASSYSVQVQETQYF
once,TRBJ2-7,14,TRBV29-1,CSVSSGLSSYEQYF
-,TRBJ1-1,14,TRBV6-6,CASSPTTGGTEAFF
-,TRBJ1-1,14,TRBV7-9,CASSLTGPNTEAFF
medium-sized,TRBJ2-1,12,TRBV6-5,CASSYSAGGLFF
-,TRBJ2-5,16,TRBV19,CASSIGTSGMGETQYF
-,TRBJ2-5,14,TRBV5-1,CASSLEPGDETQYF
-,TRBJ2-2,12,TRBV7-2,CASSLGAGELFF
once,TRBJ2-7,15,TRBV14,CASSLLGGPNYEQYF
-,TRBJ1-6,15,TRBV6-5,CASSDTGQRNSPLHF
-,TRBJ2-5,13,TRBV29-1,CSAMTGYRETQYF
-,TRBJ1-5,13,TRBV27,CASSFGSARPQHF
-,TRBJ1-4,15,TRBV5-1,CASSTVPADNQKLFF
-,TRBJ1-2,14,TRBV7-9,CASSAGQLNYGYTF
once,TRBJ1-1,12,TRBV11-2,CASSSLGSPAFF
-,TRBJ2-5,15,TRBV6-5,CASSYGAAAIETQYF
once,TRBJ2-1,14,TRBV9,CASSVGRAYNEQFF
-,TRBJ1-5,15,TRBV27,CASSPRTGAEQPQHF
-,TRBJ1-1,14,TRBV7-9,CASSLDLGGAGAFF
-,TRBJ1-6,14,TRBV7-9,CASSFGQYNSPLHF
-,TRBJ2-1,17,TRBV9,CASSLRAGGNTYNEQFF
once,TRBJ2-3,16,TRBV11-2,CASSPNRGRISDTQYF